One T cell receptor beta chain is described in this entry. The data stem from a study of shared clonotypes between healthy human individuals. Sorted-subset replicate PCR reactions contained approximately 190 ng DNA, corresponding to approximately 30,000 T cell genomes. The data were produced by immunoSEQ multiplex PCR, yet TCRdb's version contains in-frame clones alone and is incomplete. The table has roughly 1,500,000 clones, approximately 98.5% seen once. V shed 8 bases and J shed 0 bases, with 11 bases lying between them. Germline V lookup: CDR1 SNHLY, CDR2 FYNNEI. The CDR3 has 13 residues. This receptor was taken from a man aged 25 to 40 in good health. Sequenced sample: naive CD4+ T cells sorted from blood. Described subset: CD45RA+ positively selected. The chain is built from TRBV2 and TRBJ2-7; possibly TRBD1 or TRBD2 for D (5 bases each). CDR3 sequence (DNA): TGTGCCAGCCTCTGGGACGCCTCCTACGAGCAGTACTTC. Its translation is CASLWDASYEQYF.